What follows are 16 T cell receptor beta chains derived from one specimen sequenced in a study of siplizumab effects on memory and regulatory T cells. Profiled with immunoSEQ multiplex PCR; TCRdb holds only in-frame clones, not every one. The sample consists of more than 60,000 clones, around 96% of them appearing once. Specimen: naive CD8+ T cells sorted from blood. These receptors were collected from a human donor in good health.

V gene TRBV9 combines with J gene TRBJ2-5, with TRBD2 matching over 10 bases. The CDR3 runs to 17 residues. Per germline, CDR1 SGDLS and CDR2 YYNGEE. The J segment lost 2 bases and the V segment lost 4 bases, leaving 11 bases of the junction unmatched. The CDR3 is CASSPSGGAYGQETQYF. DNA for the CDR3: TGTGCCAGCAGCCCCAGCGGGGGGGCTTATGGTCAAGAGACCCAGTACTTC.

This clone occurred once. The chain couples TRBV6-6 to TRBJ2-3; D may be TRBD2 (5 bases). V gave up 6 bases and J gave up 4 bases, with 17 bases separating them. Per germline, CDR1 MNHNY and CDR2 SVGAGI (reference sequence). This CDR3 contains 15 residues. CDR3 loop: CASSHSEGAPDTQYF. CDR3 nucleotide sequence: TGTGCCAGCAGCCACTCCGAGGGAGCCCCAGATACGCAGTATTTT.

The rearrangement joins TRBV9 to TRBJ2-7; TRBD1 agrees at 8 bases. With 3 bases clipped from V and 2 bases from J, the junction kept 10 bases outside the gene matches. This CDR3 has 16 amino acids. Germline CDR1 SGDLS, CDR2 YYNGEE. Here the CDR3 DNA reads TGTGCCAGCAGCGGAGGGAGTGGGACAGGAACCTACGAGCAGTACTTC. It encodes CASSGGSGTGTYEQYF.

This clone was detected only a few times. The chain has TRBV5-1 and TRBJ2-7; D may be TRBD2 (6 bases). This CDR3 region has 12 residues. Germline lookup yields CDR1 SGHRS and CDR2 YFSETQ. V lost 1 base and J lost 6, with 8 bases in between. CDR3 coding DNA: TGCGCCAGCAGCTTGTCGGGACTCGAGCAGTACTTC. Encoded protein: CASSLSGLEQYF.

J is TRBJ1-1 and V is TRBV19; D unclear. The CDR3 has 8 residues. CDR1 is LNHDA and CDR2 is SQIVND in the germline V gene (reference sequence). The CDR3, as DNA: TGTGGTACCCACTCGGCTTTCTTT. Residues: CGTHSAFF.

The rearrangement uses TRBV11-2 and TRBJ2-7, with 8 bases identical to TRBD2. The germline V gene encodes CDR1 SGHAT and CDR2 FQNNGV. This CDR3 comprises 14 residues. The V and J ends lost 3 bases and 0 bases, in that order; junction bases with no gene match: 1. CDR3 sequence reads: CASSFGGASYEQYF. As DNA, the CDR3 is TGTGCCAGCAGCTTCGGGGGGGCCTCCTACGAGCAGTACTTC.

The rearrangement links TRBV25-1 to TRBJ1-1, with D possibly TRBD1 on 6 matching bases. The germline gives CDR1 MGHDK, CDR2 SYGVNS. CDR3 size: 14 residues. Trimming cost V 5 bases and J 3 bases, with 13 bases left between them. DNA for the CDR3: TGTGCCAGCAGTTTAGGGGGGTCGGACACTGAAGCTTTCTTT. Encoded protein: CASSLGGSDTEAFF.

This clone has just one count. The rearrangement links TRBV5-1 to TRBJ2-1, with 13 positions matching TRBD2. The germline V gene encodes CDR1 SGHRS and CDR2 YFSETQ. J lost 2 bases, V lost 2 bases, and 10 bases had no gene match. The CDR3 has 19 amino acids. The CDR3 sequence: CASSFPTSGGPYTYNEQFF. The DNA of the CDR3 is TGCGCCAGCAGCTTCCCGACTAGCGGGGGGCCCTATACCTACAATGAGCAGTTCTTC.

The V gene is TRBV28, the J gene TRBJ2-2; D remains ambiguous. V lost 6 bases and J 4 bases, leaving 12 bases between the germline ends. The CDR3 is made up of 14 amino acids. Germline CDR1 reads MDHEN; CDR2 reads SYDVKM. CDR3 in amino acids: CASSLLIGTGELFF. The DNA for the CDR3 is TGTGCCAGCAGCCTCCTAATCGGCACCGGGGAGCTGTTTTTT. The whole variable domain, remainder taken from reference TRBV28 and TRBJ2-2, is DVKVTQSSRYLVKRTGEKVFLECVQDMDHENMFWYRQDPGLGLRLIYFSYDVKMKEKGDIPEGYSVSREKKERFSLILESASTNQTSMYLCASSLLIGTGELFFGEGSRLTVL.

This clone was detected once. The V and J genes are TRBV7-9 and TRBJ2-1, with 12 positions matching TRBD2. The CDR3 runs 15 residues. Germline CDR1 and CDR2: SEHNR and FQNEAQ (reference sequence). The V gene end was trimmed by 3 bases and the J gene end by 10 bases; junction bases not matched to a gene: 7. CDR3 sequence (DNA): TGTGCCAGCAGCTTTGTTACTAGCGGGGGGCACGAGCAGTTCTTC. It translates to CASSFVTSGGHEQFF.

The chain combines TRBV4-3 with TRBJ2-3, with 9 bases that match TRBD1. The CDR3 has 17 amino acids. Germline assignment: CDR1 LGHNA and CDR2 YSLEER. The V and J ends lost 0 bases and 3 bases, in that order; junction bases with no gene match: 7. For the CDR3, the DNA is TGCGCCAGCAGCCAAGAAAAGGGCGACAGGGGGACAGATACGCAGTATTTT. This encodes CASSQEKGDRGTDTQYF.

On this clone: This sample includes further DNA sequences coding for the same CDR3. The chain recombines TRBV19 with TRBJ1-1; unclear D gene. Germline V gene lookup returns CDR1 LNHDA and CDR2 SQIVND (reference sequence). The V end was cut by 3 bases, the J end by 2 bases, with 4 bases between. This CDR3 is 12 amino acids long. The DNA of the CDR3 is TGTGCCAGTAGTATCGGTAACACTGAAGCTTTCTTT. This sequence encodes CASSIGNTEAFF.

The V and J genes are TRBV7-8 and TRBJ1-5, with 7 bases fitting TRBD1. This CDR3 has 13 residues. Looked up from germline, CDR1 is SGHVS and CDR2 is FQNEAQ. V gave up 4 bases and J gave up 7 bases; unmatched junction bases: 4. The CDR3 loop is CASSYDRAQPQHF. CDR3 in DNA: TGTGCCAGCAGCTATGACAGGGCCCAGCCCCAGCATTTT.

The chain recombines TRBV12-5 with TRBJ2-7, with 7 bases fitting TRBD2. The germline gives CDR1 LGHNT, CDR2 FRNRAP. CDR3 length: 16 amino acids. The V segment lost 2 bases and the J segment 5 bases; nucleotides outside the gene matches: 12. The CDR3 region is CASGLILSSGTDEQYF. CDR3 DNA: TGTGCTAGTGGTTTGATTCTCTCTAGCGGTACGGACGAGCAGTACTTC.

The CDR3 sequence: CASSQAPGSAGEKLFF. The CDR3 DNA reads TGTGCCAGCAGCCAAGCGCCCGGATCCGCGGGTGAAAAACTGTTTTTT. The chain has TRBV4-2 and TRBJ1-4, with D unresolved. CDR3 length: 16 residues. V was clipped by 1 base and J by 7 bases, with 16 bases between them. Germline assignment: CDR1 LGHNA and CDR2 YNFKEQ.

V usage is TRBV4-3 and J usage is TRBJ2-5, with 10 nucleotides matching TRBD2. The length of the CDR3 is 18 residues. Germline assignment: CDR1 LGHNA and CDR2 YSLEER. Trimming cost V 0 bases and J 0 bases; bases outside gene matches: 7. The CDR3 loop is CASSQDSLAGDNQETQYF. The DNA for the CDR3 is TGCGCCAGCAGCCAAGACTCCCTAGCGGGGGACAACCAAGAGACCCAGTACTTC.